This T cell receptor beta chain comes out of a study of CD4+ T cells in melanoma. Study observations and caveats: In melanoma, neoantigen-specific CD4+ T cells reportedly differed in differentiation state.

Comment on this clone: Its target is unknown.

Trimming took off 2 bases at V and 3 bases at J, with 15 bases between the two ends. Germline assignment: CDR1 SGHTA and CDR2 FQGTGA. The CDR3 is made up of 16 amino acids. Repertoires were generated with immunoSEQ multiplex PCR, while TCRdb's copy carries only in-frame clones and drops some. The data hold about 13,000 clones, with 68% observed a single time. The specimen sequenced was cells from a culture (not recorded whether cultured in vitro). The chain couples TRBV7-3 to TRBJ2-3, with D unresolved. This TCR was recovered from a human donor with melanoma. DNA for the CDR3: TGTGCCAGCAGCTTAGAAGGGTTTAGAGGAACAGATACGCAGTATTTT. Translated: CASSLEGFRGTDTQYF. The entire variable domain, with the rest obtained from reference TRBV7-3 and TRBJ2-3, is as follows: GAGVSQTPSNKVTEKGKYVELRCDPISGHTALYWYRQSLGQGPEFLIYFQGTGAADDSGLPNDRFFAVRPEGSVSTLKIQRTERGDSAVYLCASSLEGFRGTDTQYFGPGTRLTVL.